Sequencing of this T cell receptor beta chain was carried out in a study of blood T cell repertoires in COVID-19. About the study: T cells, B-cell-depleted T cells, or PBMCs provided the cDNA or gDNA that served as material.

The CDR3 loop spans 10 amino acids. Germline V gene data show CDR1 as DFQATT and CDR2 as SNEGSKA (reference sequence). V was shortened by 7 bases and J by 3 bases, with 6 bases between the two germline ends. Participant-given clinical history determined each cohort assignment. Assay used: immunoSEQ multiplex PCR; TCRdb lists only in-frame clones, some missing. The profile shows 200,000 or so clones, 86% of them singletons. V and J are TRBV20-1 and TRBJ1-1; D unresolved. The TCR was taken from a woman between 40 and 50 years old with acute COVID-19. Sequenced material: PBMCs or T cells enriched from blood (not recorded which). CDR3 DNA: TGCAGTGTCGGGGACACTGAAGCTTTCTTT. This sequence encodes CSVGDTEAFF.